Given below is one T cell receptor (beta chain) in context. The ends lost 4 bases at V and 7 bases at J; junction bases unmatched: 18. Looked up from germline, CDR1 is MGHDK and CDR2 is SYGVNS. This CDR3 has 17 residues. This entry belongs to a study of ipilimumab plus nivolumab after autologous stem cell transplantation. TCRdb keeps only in-frame clones here, not all; method: immunoSEQ multiplex PCR. The sample includes approximately 80,000 clones, about 83% of them seen just once. Checkpoint therapy with ipilimumab 1 mg/kg began 14 to 28 days after transplant. This chain links TRBV25-1 with TRBJ1-2; 7 bases are a match to TRBD1. This receptor was obtained from a male donor with diffuse large B-cell lymphoma. The sample in question was PBMCs, obtained in a trial of ipilimumab plus nivolumab as post-transplant consolidation. The CDR3 nucleotides read TGTGCCAGCAGTGCCACAACAGGGGCTTCACAACTACTTGGCTACACCTTC. Its translation is CASSATTGASQLLGYTF.